This T cell receptor (beta chain) was sequenced for a study of blood T cells in healthy people across ages. The wider study: About one barcoded beta molecule was captured per two T cells (by template switching).

This clonotype was picked up one time. With a J-beta primer mix and a sample-barcoded 5' primer, a second PCR ran about 6 to 11 cycles. TCRdb passed the 5' RACE reads through MiXCR, listing each CDR3 protein once. The sample records over 1,500,000 distinct CDR3 sequences, about 50% being singletons. Germline CDR1 and CDR2: LNHDA and SQIVND (reference sequence). The CDR3 contains 14 residues. The germline V and J ends were trimmed by 4 bases and 7 bases, with 16 bases remaining between them. A minimum of 6 million PBMCs was isolated per sample. Sequenced: blood. This clonotype was sampled from a woman between 40 and 50 years old in good health. The V gene is TRBV19, the J gene TRBJ1-2, with D perhaps matching TRBD1 (5 bases). CDR3 amino acids: CASSTRGFRSGYTF. The CDR3 DNA is TGTGCCAGTAGTACGAGGGGATTTCGAAGTGGCTACACCTTC.